This T cell receptor beta chain was recorded in a study of vaccination and CD4 T cells after COVID-19. On the study more broadly: The post-COVID sampling time was a median 101 days after diagnosis, ranging from 35 to 161. Findings and caveats of the study: Data came from relatively few convalescent patients and lacked early post-infection timepoints.

An Oncomine TCR Beta short-read assay was used to sequence the DNA from cultured CD4+ T cells. Via MiXCR, TCRdb re-called the PCR reads, giving one row per CDR3 protein. The data hold around 12,000 distinct CDR3 sequences, with 56% observed a single time. Treatment specified: approximately 9-day PBMC culture with coronavirus spike peptide pools or control peptides (ViraFEST assay). Spanning March to December 2020, the positive PCR dates came before US Alpha, Beta and Delta variants. In germline, CDR1 is SGHTA, CDR2 FQGNSA. The CDR3 contains 17 residues. V was clipped by 2 bases and J by 4 bases, with 21 bases between them. This clonotype has more than one count but fewer than ten. The antigen is unknown.

This sequence joins TRBV7-2 and TRBJ2-7; a possible D gene is TRBD2 (6 bases). The sample taken for sequencing was CD4+ T cells from blood, cultured in vitro. The receptor's source is a human donor who had recovered from COVID-19. CDR3 amino acids: CASSLKGASVSVYEQYF. CDR3 sequence (DNA): TGTGCCAGCAGCTTAAAAGGGGCTAGCGTCTCTGTTTACGAGCAGTACTTC.